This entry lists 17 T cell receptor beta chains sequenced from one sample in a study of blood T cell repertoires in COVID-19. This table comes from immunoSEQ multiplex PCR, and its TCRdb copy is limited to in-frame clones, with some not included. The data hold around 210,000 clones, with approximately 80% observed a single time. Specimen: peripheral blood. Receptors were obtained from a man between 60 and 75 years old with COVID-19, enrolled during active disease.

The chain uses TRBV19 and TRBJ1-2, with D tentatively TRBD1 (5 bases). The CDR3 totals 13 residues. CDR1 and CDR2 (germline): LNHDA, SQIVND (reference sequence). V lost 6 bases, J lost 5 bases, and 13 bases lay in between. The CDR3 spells CASSPGLRYGYTF. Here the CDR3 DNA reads TGTGCCAGTAGCCCGGGACTGAGATATGGCTACACCTTC.

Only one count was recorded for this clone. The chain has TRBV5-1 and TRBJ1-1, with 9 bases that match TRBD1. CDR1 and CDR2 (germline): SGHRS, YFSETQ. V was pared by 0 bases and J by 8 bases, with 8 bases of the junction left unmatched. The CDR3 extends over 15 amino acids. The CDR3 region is CASSLGGTGNGEAFF. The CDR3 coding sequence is TGCGCCAGCAGCTTGGGGGGGACAGGGAACGGCGAAGCTTTCTTT.

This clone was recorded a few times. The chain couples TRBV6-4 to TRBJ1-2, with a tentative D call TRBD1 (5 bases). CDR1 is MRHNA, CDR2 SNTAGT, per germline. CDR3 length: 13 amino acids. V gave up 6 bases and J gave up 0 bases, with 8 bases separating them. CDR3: CASRPGANYGYTF. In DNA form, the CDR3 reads TGTGCCAGCAGGCCGGGGGCTAACTATGGCTACACCTTC.

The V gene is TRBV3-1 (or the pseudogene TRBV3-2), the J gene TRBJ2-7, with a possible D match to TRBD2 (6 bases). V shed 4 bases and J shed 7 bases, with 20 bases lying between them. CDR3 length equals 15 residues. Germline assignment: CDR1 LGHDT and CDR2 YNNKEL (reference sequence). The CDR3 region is CASSPLGLPLGEQYF. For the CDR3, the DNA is TGTGCCAGCAGCCCGTTGGGACTCCCGCTGGGGGAGCAGTACTTC.

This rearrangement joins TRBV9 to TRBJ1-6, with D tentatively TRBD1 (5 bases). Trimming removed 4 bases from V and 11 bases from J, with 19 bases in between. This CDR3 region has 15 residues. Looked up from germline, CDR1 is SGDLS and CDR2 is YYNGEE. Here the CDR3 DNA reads TGTGCCAGCAGCCCAGGGTCGGGGGTCTCGGCACCCCTCCACTTT. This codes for CASSPGSGVSAPLHF.

Here the CDR3 reads CASSITGRGANVLTF. The CDR3 coding sequence is TGTGCCAGCAGCATAACAGGGCGTGGGGCCAACGTCCTGACTTTC. This chain joins TRBV5-8 and TRBJ2-6; a weak D match, TRBD1 (6 bases). The CDR3 loop spans 15 amino acids. V was shortened by 4 bases and J by 3 bases, with 11 bases between the two germline ends. In germline, CDR1 is SGHTS, CDR2 YDEGEE.

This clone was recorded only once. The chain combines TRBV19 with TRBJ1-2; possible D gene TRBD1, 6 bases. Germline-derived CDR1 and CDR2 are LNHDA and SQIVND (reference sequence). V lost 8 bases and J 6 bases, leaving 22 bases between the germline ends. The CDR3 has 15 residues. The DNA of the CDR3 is TGTGCCAGTCGCTTTCGGGGGGCGCCGGGGGATGGCTACACCTTC. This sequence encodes CASRFRGAPGDGYTF.

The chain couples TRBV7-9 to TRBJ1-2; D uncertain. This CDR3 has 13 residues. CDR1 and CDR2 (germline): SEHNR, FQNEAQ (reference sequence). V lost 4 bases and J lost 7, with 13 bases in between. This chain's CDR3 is CASSWEGSSGYTF. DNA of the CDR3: TGTGCCAGCAGCTGGGAGGGATCCTCTGGCTACACCTTC.

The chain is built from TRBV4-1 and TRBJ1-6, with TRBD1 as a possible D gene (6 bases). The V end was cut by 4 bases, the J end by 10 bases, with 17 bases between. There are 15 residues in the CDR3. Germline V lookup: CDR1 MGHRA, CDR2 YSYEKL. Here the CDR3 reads CASSRGLGSPSPLHF. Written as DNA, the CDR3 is TGCGCCAGCAGCCGGGGGCTGGGATCCCCCTCACCCCTCCACTTT.

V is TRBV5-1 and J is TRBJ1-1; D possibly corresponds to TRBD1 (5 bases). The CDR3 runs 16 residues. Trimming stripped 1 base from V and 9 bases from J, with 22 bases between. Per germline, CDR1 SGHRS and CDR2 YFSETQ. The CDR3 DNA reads TGCGCCAGCAGCTTGTCGCTCAGGGCCGAGAAACCTCAAGCTTTCTTT. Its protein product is CASSLSLRAEKPQAFF.

The CDR3 sequence: CASSLRTGRYHSPLHF. The DNA of the CDR3 is TGTGCCAGCAGCTTACGGACAGGGCGTTATCATTCACCCCTCCACTTT. The chain joins TRBV13 to TRBJ1-6; 8 nucleotides line up with TRBD1. CDR1 and CDR2 from the germline V gene are PRHDT and FYEKMQ (reference sequence). This CDR3 region has 16 residues. V shed 2 bases, J shed 8 bases, and the junction held 8 bases outside the gene matches.

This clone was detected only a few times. The CDR3 spells CATSRPVAGGSYEQYF. The CDR3 DNA follows: TGTGCCACCAGCAGGCCCGTAGCGGGAGGGTCCTACGAGCAGTACTTC. The chain is built from TRBV15 and TRBJ2-7; 11 nucleotides match TRBD2. Trimming took 3 bases from V and 1 from J; bases not matched to a gene: 5. Germline CDR1 LNHNV, CDR2 YYDKDF (reference sequence). There are 16 residues in the CDR3.

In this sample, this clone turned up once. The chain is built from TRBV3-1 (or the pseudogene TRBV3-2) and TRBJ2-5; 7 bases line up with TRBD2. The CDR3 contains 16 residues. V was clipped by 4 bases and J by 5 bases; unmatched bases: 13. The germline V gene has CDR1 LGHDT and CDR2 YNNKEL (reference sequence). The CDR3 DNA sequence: TGTGCCAGCAGCCTCTCCCCCCGGCGGGAGCCCGAGACCCAGTACTTC. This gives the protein CASSLSPRREPETQYF.

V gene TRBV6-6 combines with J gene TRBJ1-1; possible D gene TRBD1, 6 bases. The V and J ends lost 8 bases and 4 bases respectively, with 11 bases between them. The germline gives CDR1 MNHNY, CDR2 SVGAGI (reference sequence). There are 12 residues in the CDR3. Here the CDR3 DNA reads TGTGCCAGCGGAGACAGGCTCACTGAAGCTTTCTTT. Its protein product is CASGDRLTEAFF.

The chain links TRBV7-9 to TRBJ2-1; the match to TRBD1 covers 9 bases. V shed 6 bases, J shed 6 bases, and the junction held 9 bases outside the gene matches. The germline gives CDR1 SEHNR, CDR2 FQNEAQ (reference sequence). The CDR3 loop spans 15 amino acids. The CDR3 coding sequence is TGTGCCAGCAGTTCCGGGACAGGGTCGTCCAATGAGCAGTTCTTC. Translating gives CASSSGTGSSNEQFF.

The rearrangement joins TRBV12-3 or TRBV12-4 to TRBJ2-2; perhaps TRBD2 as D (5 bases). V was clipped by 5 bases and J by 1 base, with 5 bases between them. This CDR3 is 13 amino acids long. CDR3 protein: CASSEGNTGELFF. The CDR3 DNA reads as TGTGCCAGCAGTGAGGGGAACACCGGGGAGCTGTTTTTT.

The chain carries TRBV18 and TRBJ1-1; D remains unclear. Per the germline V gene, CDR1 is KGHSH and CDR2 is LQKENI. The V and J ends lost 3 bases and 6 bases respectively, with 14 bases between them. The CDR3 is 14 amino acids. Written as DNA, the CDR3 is TGTGCCAGCTCACCGGCCGGGATCAGCCCTGAAGCTTTCTTT. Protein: CASSPAGISPEAFF.